Each of the 27 T cell receptor beta chains below was sequenced from the same sample in a study of T cells in Graves' hyperthyroidism and ophthalmopathy. The TCR beta CDR3 regions underwent amplification using RNA transcripts as the source. First-round RT-PCR targeting the TCR CDR3 was performed with the HTBI primer set. TCRdb analysed the multiplex PCR reads with MiXCR anew, one entry per CDR3 protein. The sample lists some 550,000 distinct CDR3 sequences; less than 25% were seen once. Sequenced input: blood. The receptors stem from a man in his late teens or twenties with Graves' hyperthyroidism.

There are many counts of this clonotype. This chain uses TRBV10-3 with TRBJ1-1; D not resolved. The CDR3 runs to 13 residues. The germline gives CDR1 ENHRY, CDR2 SYGVKD. V shed 6 bases and J shed 0 bases, with 8 bases lying between them. Here the CDR3 reads CAIRKGMNTEAFF. The CDR3, as DNA: TGTGCCATCAGGAAAGGGATGAACACTGAAGCTTTCTTT.

This clonotype was observed many times. The chain has TRBV6-1 and TRBJ2-7; D not resolved. CDR3 length: 14 residues. The V and J ends lost 7 bases and 1 base respectively, with 14 bases between them. In germline, CDR1 is MNHNS, CDR2 SASEGT. CDR3 amino acids: CASIPHDGSYEQYF. The CDR3 DNA follows: TGTGCCAGCATCCCCCACGACGGGTCCTACGAGCAGTACTTC.

This clonotype was counted at least ten times. The chain carries TRBV29-1 and TRBJ2-7; D is perhaps TRBD2 (7 bases). The CDR3 is 13 residues long. The V and J ends lost 7 bases and 3 bases respectively, with 16 bases between them. Looked up from germline, CDR1 is SQVTM and CDR2 is ANQGSEA. The CDR3 region is CSAERGGSYEQYF. The CDR3 DNA sequence: TGCAGCGCCGAAAGGGGGGGAAGCTACGAGCAGTACTTC.

This clonotype has at least ten counts. The chain employs TRBV20-1 and TRBJ1-1, with a tentative D call TRBD1 (5 bases). The V end was cut by 1 base, the J end by 6 bases, with 12 bases between. CDR3 length: 13 residues. The germline V gene has CDR1 DFQATT and CDR2 SNEGSKA (reference sequence). As DNA, the CDR3 is TGCAGTGCTAGAGGGGCAGGGCGTGCTGAAGCTTTCTTT. Its translation: CSARGAGRAEAFF.

This clonotype occurred many times. The chain links TRBV19 to TRBJ1-2, with a weak D call TRBD1 (5 bases). V was pared by 6 bases and J by 5 bases, with 13 bases between. CDR3 length equals 13 residues. Germline assignment: CDR1 LNHDA and CDR2 SQIVND (reference sequence). CDR3 bases: TGTGCCAGTAGGCGGGGACCGAGATATGGCTACACCTTC. It specifies CASRRGPRYGYTF.

This clonotype showed up just a few times. The chain employs TRBV19 and TRBJ1-1; TRBD1 might be the D (5 bases). Per germline, CDR1 LNHDA and CDR2 SQIVND (reference sequence). The CDR3 runs to 15 residues. Between the trimmed V and J ends, which lost 5 bases and 2 bases, there was a span of 15 bases. Here the CDR3 reads CASSGPGGYNTEAFF. The DNA for the CDR3 is TGTGCCAGTAGTGGCCCTGGGGGTTATAACACTGAAGCTTTCTTT. The full variable domain, with the rest looked up from reference TRBV19 and TRBJ1-1, is DGGITQSPKYLFRKEGQNVTLSCEQNLNHDAMYWYRQDPGQGLRLIYYSQIVNDFQKGDIAEGYSVSREKKESFPLTVTSAQKNPTAFYLCASSGPGGYNTEAFFGQGTRLTVV.

This clonotype showed up many times. The chain has TRBV25-1 and TRBJ1-2; D not certain. V gave up 3 bases and J gave up 4 bases, with 15 bases separating them. This CDR3 comprises 15 residues. Looked up from germline, CDR1 is MGHDK and CDR2 is SYGVNS. The CDR3 DNA reads TGTGCCAGCAGTGAGGGATTTGGACGGCCCTATGGCTACACCTTC. It codes for CASSEGFGRPYGYTF.

Concerning this clonotype: One base away lies a much larger clone, so this may be a sequencing read error. The limits of the CDR3 on the DNA are not certain, so only TCRdb's listed CDR3 is given. This rearrangement joins TRBV30 to TRBJ1-1; the table's D call of TRBD1 was not tested on the DNA. The CDR3 has 12 residues if both end residues are counted. Germline values: CDR1 GTSNPN, CDR2 SVGIG (reference sequence). This CDR3 reads CAWGAGNTEACF.

This clonotype was seen ten or more times. V is TRBV20-1 and J is TRBJ2-5, with 8 bases matching TRBD1. Germline-derived CDR1 and CDR2 are DFQATT and SNEGSKA (reference sequence). There are 15 residues in the CDR3. V gave up 3 bases and J gave up 5 bases; unmatched junction bases: 11. The CDR3 DNA reads TGCAGTGCTAGGGACTGGACAGGGAGATGGGAGACCCAGTACTTC. Translating it yields CSARDWTGRWETQYF.

Many counts were recorded for this clonotype. The rearrangement joins TRBV11-1 to TRBJ1-1; 8 bases align to TRBD1. The V segment lost 2 bases and the J segment 1 base; nucleotides outside the gene matches: 6. Germline-derived CDR1 and CDR2 are SGHAT and FQDESV (reference sequence). This CDR3 region has 16 residues. CDR3 bases: TGTGCCAGCAGCTTAAACAGGGGGGGTAGGAACACTGAAGCTTTCTTT. Protein: CASSLNRGGRNTEAFF.

This clonotype was recorded at least ten times. The V gene is TRBV18, the J gene TRBJ1-1; the D gene is possibly TRBD1 (5 bases). The V end was cut by 7 bases, the J end by 4 bases, with 13 bases between. This CDR3 has 13 residues. Germline V CDR1 and CDR2: KGHSH, LQKENI. CDR3 loop: CASCSTEGTEAFF. DNA of the CDR3: TGTGCCAGCTGCTCGACAGAGGGCACTGAAGCTTTCTTT.

This clonotype was observed a few times. This chain connects TRBV28 to TRBJ2-5; D possibly matches TRBD1 or TRBD2 (5 bases each). V was pared by 8 bases and J by 3 bases, with 34 bases between. Germline V lookup: CDR1 MDHEN, CDR2 SYDVKM. This CDR3 contains 20 residues. Here the CDR3 reads CASAQPPSPRFLGVKETQYF. CDR3 nucleotide sequence: TGTGCCAGCGCTCAGCCTCCCTCCCCCCGGTTTCTGGGGGTTAAAGAGACCCAGTACTTC.

This clonotype appeared many times. The chain joins TRBV6-5 to TRBJ2-7; 7 bases match TRBD1. From germline, CDR1 is MNHEY and CDR2 SVGAGI. The CDR3 is made up of 14 amino acids. Trimming removed 2 bases from V and 3 bases from J; junction bases left unmatched: 4. CDR3 sequence: CASSYGNRGYEQYF. Written as DNA, the CDR3 is TGTGCCAGCAGTTACGGCAACAGGGGCTACGAGCAGTACTTC.

This clonotype has only one observation. The chain has TRBV7-2 and TRBJ2-7, with no clear D. The ends were cut back, 2 bases at V and 5 bases at J, with 16 bases in the middle. Germline V CDR1 and CDR2: SGHTA, FQGNSA. This CDR3 spans 15 amino acids. In nucleotides, the CDR3 is TGTGCCAGCAGCTTATTCGGAACAGAACAACACGAGCAGTACTTC. Amino acid sequence: CASSLFGTEQHEQYF.

This clonotype was counted ten times or more. V usage is TRBV27 and J usage is TRBJ1-5; no definite D call. The germline V and J ends were trimmed by 0 bases and 6 bases, with 6 bases remaining between them. Germline V CDR1 and CDR2: MNHEY, SMNVEV (reference sequence). The CDR3 is 13 amino acids. The chain's CDR3 is CASSLSAGQPQHF. The CDR3 nucleotides read TGTGCCAGCAGTTTATCGGCAGGTCAGCCCCAGCATTTT.

As for this clonotype: Lacking the conserved final phenylalanine or tryptophan, this CDR3 likely reflects a read error. The chain carries TRBV12-3 or TRBV12-4 and TRBJ1-2; D is unresolved. With 3 bases removed from V and 6 bases from J, the gap between germline ends came to 8 bases. CDR3 length: 12 amino acids. DNA of the CDR3: TGTGCCAGCAGTTTTGGAGGGAATGGCTACACCCTC. Translated, it gives CASSFGGNGYTL.

This clonotype was recorded at least ten times. V and J are TRBV29-1 and TRBJ2-5; 8 bases line up with TRBD2. CDR1 and CDR2 from the germline V gene are SQVTM and ANQGSEA. With 1 base clipped from V and 5 bases from J, the junction kept 3 bases outside the gene matches. CDR3 length: 13 residues. The CDR3 protein is CSVEGGGGETQYF. CDR3 in DNA: TGCAGCGTTGAAGGTGGCGGGGGGGAGACCCAGTACTTC.

This clonotype was seen ten or more times. The chain combines TRBV11-2 with TRBJ2-5; 9 bases are shared with TRBD1. V lost 4 bases, J lost 4 bases, and 4 bases stayed unmatched. The germline V gene encodes CDR1 SGHAT and CDR2 FQNNGV. CDR3 length: 14 residues. The CDR3, as DNA: TGTGCCAGCAGCTACAGGGGGCGTCCAGAGACCCAGTACTTC. Amino acid sequence: CASSYRGRPETQYF.

The rearrangement links TRBV19 to TRBJ1-2, with D maybe TRBD1 (6 bases). Between the trimmed V and J ends, which lost 7 bases and 4 bases, there was a span of 16 bases. The germline V gene encodes CDR1 LNHDA and CDR2 SQIVND (reference sequence). This CDR3 has 14 residues. In DNA form, the CDR3 reads TGTGCCAGTACCACGGGGACACCGGCCTATGGCTACACCTTC. The encoded protein is CASTTGTPAYGYTF.

About this clonotype itself: This sequence may be a read error, since a much larger clone differs from it by one base. The DNA for the CDR3 is TGTGCCAGCAGCAGTTTACAGGGCGCCGGGGACACTGAAGCTTTCTTT. Translation: CASSSLQGAGDTEAFF. The gene calls are TRBV5-4 and TRBJ1-1, with a possible D match to TRBD1 (6 bases). The V gene lost 4 bases and the J gene lost 3 bases, with 19 bases spanning the gap. CDR1 and CDR2 (germline): SGHNT, YYREEE (reference sequence). The CDR3 runs to 16 residues.

Notes on this clonotype: Lacking the conserved final phenylalanine or tryptophan, this CDR3 likely reflects a read error. The chain links TRBV6-5 to TRBJ1-1, with D maybe TRBD1 (5 bases). The CDR3 runs 13 residues. Germline loops: CDR1 MNHEY, CDR2 SVGAGI. V lost 5 bases and J 5 bases, leaving 12 bases between the germline ends. The chain's CDR3 is CASSTSGRTEAFY. The CDR3 DNA is TGTGCCAGCAGTACTTCAGGGAGGACTGAAGCTTTCTAT.

Details on this clonotype: This sequence may be a read error, since a much larger clone differs from it by one base. The chain carries TRBV30 and TRBJ1-1, with D tentatively TRBD1 (6 bases). Germline V gene data show CDR1 as GTSNPN and CDR2 as SVGIG (reference sequence). The CDR3 is 12 amino acids. CDR3 amino acids: CAWMLRGFEALF. Written as DNA, the CDR3 is TGTGCCTGGATGCTGAGGGGGTTTGAAGCTCTCTTT.

This clonotype occurred many times. The V gene is TRBV25-1, the J gene TRBJ2-7, with a weak D call TRBD2 (5 bases). Deletions cut 3 bases from V and 4 bases from J, with 13 bases between. The CDR3 extends over 14 amino acids. Germline V gene lookup returns CDR1 MGHDK and CDR2 SYGVNS. Written as DNA, the CDR3 is TGTGCCAGCAGTGAGCGCGGGCCGAGTTACGAGCAGTACTTC. It yields the protein CASSERGPSYEQYF.

The sample holds many counts of this clonotype. V is TRBV28 and J is TRBJ2-7; 9 bases line up with TRBD1. Trimming cost V 6 bases and J 3 bases; bases outside gene matches: 9. Germline CDR1 MDHEN, CDR2 SYDVKM. The CDR3 runs to 15 residues. The CDR3 is CASRPDRGGHYEQYF. The CDR3 coding sequence is TGTGCCAGCAGACCGGACAGGGGAGGCCACTACGAGCAGTACTTC.

This clonotype was detected many times. This chain links TRBV6-1 with TRBJ1-1, with D possibly matching TRBD1 (6 bases). The V end lost 1 base, the J end lost 10 bases, and 22 bases lay between the germline ends. The germline V gene has CDR1 MNHNS and CDR2 SASEGT. The CDR3 extends over 16 amino acids. Written as DNA, the CDR3 is TGTGCCAGCAGTGAAGATAGAGGTGCCCTAGGCAGGGGAGCTTTCTTT. Protein sequence: CASSEDRGALGRGAFF.

This clonotype was detected many times. This chain uses TRBV24-1 with TRBJ1-2; D is unresolved. The V end was cut by 2 bases, the J end by 5 bases, with 5 bases between. The CDR3 has 12 residues. Germline CDR1 and CDR2: KGHDR and SFDVKD. The CDR3 region is CATSDSGYGYTF. CDR3 nucleotide sequence: TGTGCCACCAGTGATTCGGGTTATGGCTACACCTTC.

In this sample, this clonotype turned up many times. The rearrangement uses TRBV14 and TRBJ1-2; possible D gene TRBD1, 5 bases. Germline CDR1 and CDR2: SGHDN and FVKESK. The CDR3 consists of 14 residues. V was cut by 6 bases and J by 8 bases, with 19 bases left in between. As DNA, the CDR3 is TGTGCCAGCAGGGAGAGCGCGGACACCTTCGGCTACACCTTC. This encodes CASRESADTFGYTF.